Detailed here is one TCR beta chain. The target antigen is unknown. A junction boundary mismatches the germline segment, possibly from a read error. The study recruited healthy Caucasian donors from Russia who were aged about 6 to 90. The extraction recovered at least 5 micrograms of total RNA per sample. These data are taken from a study of blood T cells in healthy people across ages. Through a sample-barcoded 5' primer and a J-beta primer mix, a second PCR was run for roughly 7 to 11 cycles. Samples each returned at least 2.5 million CDR3-containing paired-end reads. TCRdb re-called the 5' RACE reads through MiXCR, storing one row per CDR3 protein. The repertoire holds approximately 1.5 million distinct CDR3 sequences, approximately 43% seen once, with about 4.1% in the top ten. Study-wide results and limits: With unsorted PBMCs, a conclusive comparison of naive versus antigen-experienced cells was not possible.

The CDR3 runs 16 residues. The germline gives CDR1 MNHEY, CDR2 SVGAGI. The sample comprised blood. This rearrangement joins TRBV6-5 to TRBJ2-1, with 7 bases aligning to TRBD2. This TCR was recovered from a woman aged 18 to 35 in good health. CDR3 in amino acids: CTSSYEGGSSYNEQFF. The CDR3 DNA reads TGTACCAGCAGTTACGAGGGCGGGAGCTCCTACAATGAGCAGTTCTTC.